The 26 T cell receptor beta chains presented below share a single source sample, sequenced in a study of PD-1 blockade in mismatch repair-deficient tumors. Some clones are missing from TCRdb's copy, which holds only in-frame ones; the method was immunoSEQ multiplex PCR. The table shows about 100,000 clones, with over 75% occurring only once. The sequenced sample was peripheral blood, obtained approximately 8 months after starting pembrolizumab. These receptors all come from an adult with mismatch repair-deficient cancer.

This clone came up once. The rearrangement links TRBV30 to TRBJ2-2; 9 bases agree with TRBD2. CDR1 is GTSNPN and CDR2 is SVGIG in the germline V gene (reference sequence). The V gene end was trimmed by 0 bases and the J gene end by 3 bases; junction bases not matched to a gene: 11. The CDR3 length is 18 residues. The CDR3 sequence is CAWSVIWASGTYTGELFF. CDR3 DNA: TGTGCCTGGAGTGTAATTTGGGCTAGCGGGACTTACACCGGGGAGCTGTTTTTT.

The chain recombines TRBV4-3 with TRBJ2-3; 7 bases are shared with TRBD2. V trimming: 3 bases; J trimming: 4 bases; junction bases outside the gene matches: 7. The CDR3 has 15 amino acids. Looked up from germline, CDR1 is LGHNA and CDR2 is YSLEER. The CDR3 spells CASSQGLRGADTQYF. The CDR3 DNA reads as TGCGCCAGCAGCCAGGGCCTACGGGGGGCAGATACGCAGTATTTT.

The V call is TRBV7-3, the J call TRBJ2-3; TRBD2 matches at 9 bases. Germline assignment: CDR1 SGHTA and CDR2 FQGTGA. The CDR3 covers 17 residues. V lost 5 bases to trimming and J lost 4 bases; unmatched junction nucleotides: 13. The CDR3 sequence: CASSRRPPSGVSDTQYF. CDR3 nucleotides: TGTGCCAGCAGCCGCCGTCCCCCTAGCGGGGTTTCAGATACGCAGTATTTT.

This clone was observed a few times. This chain uses TRBV20-1 with TRBJ1-2; no definite D call. Trimming took 5 bases from V and 7 from J, leaving 11 bases between them. Germline CDR1 and CDR2: DFQATT and SNEGSKA (reference sequence). This CDR3 contains 11 residues. CDR3 bases: TGCAGTGCTCTACGAGCGGGTGGCTACACCTTC. It codes for CSALRAGGYTF.

In this sample, this clone turned up a few times. The rearrangement joins TRBV7-6 to TRBJ1-3, with TRBD1 identical over 7 bases. With V trimmed by 1 base and J by 3 bases, 3 bases remained unmatched. Germline assignment: CDR1 SGHVS and CDR2 FNYEAQ. The CDR3 has 15 amino acids. The CDR3 bases are TGTGCCAGCAGCTTAGACTACAGGGGTGGAAACACCATATATTTT. Its translation is CASSLDYRGGNTIYF.

The chain employs TRBV6-5 and TRBJ2-1, with TRBD2 matching 9 bases. Germline CDR1 and CDR2: MNHEY and SVGAGI. This CDR3 region has 15 residues. V gave up 5 bases and J gave up 5 bases; unmatched junction bases: 7. CDR3 bases: TGTGCCAGCAGTATCGGGACTAGCAGCAACAATGAGCAGTTCTTC. It encodes CASSIGTSSNNEQFF.

The CDR3 nucleotides are TGTGCCAGCAGCTTAGCGGGGAGAAATCAGCCCCAGCATTTT. Protein: CASSLAGRNQPQHF. This sequence joins TRBV7-2 and TRBJ1-5; D is undetermined. V was clipped by 0 bases and J by 4 bases, with 7 bases between them. This CDR3 has 14 amino acids. Germline V gene data show CDR1 as SGHTA and CDR2 as FQGNSA.

This chain connects TRBV29-1 to TRBJ1-1; tentative D call: TRBD1 (6 bases). Germline lookup yields CDR1 SQVTM and CDR2 ANQGSEA. Trimming took 0 bases from V and 4 from J, leaving 12 bases between them. The CDR3 loop spans 14 amino acids. The CDR3 loop reads CSVEESGASTEAFF. The CDR3 DNA follows: TGCAGCGTTGAAGAGTCGGGGGCGAGCACTGAAGCTTTCTTT.

V is TRBV7-9 and J is TRBJ2-5; TRBD1 matches 7 bases. Germline CDR1 reads SEHNR; CDR2 reads FQNEAQ (reference sequence). This CDR3 has 16 amino acids. V dropped 2 bases and J dropped 5; count of bases not matched to a gene: 11. The CDR3 bases are TGTGCCAGCAGCTTACCACAGGGGAGTATGCGGGAGACCCAGTACTTC. This sequence encodes CASSLPQGSMRETQYF.

This chain links TRBV7-9 with TRBJ2-1; D is ambiguous. V lost 4 bases to trimming and J lost 9 bases, with 10 bases between them. The CDR3 contains 12 residues. Germline CDR1 is SEHNR and CDR2 is FQNEAQ (reference sequence). This CDR3 is CASSSRISEQFF. The CDR3 DNA is TGTGCCAGCAGCTCCCGCATAAGTGAGCAGTTCTTC.

V usage is TRBV2 and J usage is TRBJ1-1, with a weak D call TRBD1 (6 bases). From germline, CDR1 is SNHLY and CDR2 FYNNEI. V dropped 6 bases and J dropped 1 base, with 9 bases sitting between them. The CDR3 is 13 residues long. CDR3 DNA: TGTGCCAGCAGCGCGACAGGGAACACTGAAGCTTTCTTT. Its protein is CASSATGNTEAFF. The full variable domain, in which reference TRBV2 and TRBJ1-1 provide the parts outside the CDR3, is EPEVTQTPSHQVTQMGQEVILRCVPISNHLYFYWYRQILGQKVEFLVSFYNNEISEKSEIFDDQFSVERPDGSNFTLKIRSTKLEDSAMYFCASSATGNTEAFFGQGTRLTVV.

The chain links TRBV9 to TRBJ2-7, with unresolved D. Germline values: CDR1 SGDLS, CDR2 YYNGEE. The CDR3 has 14 amino acids. V was pared by 6 bases and J by 2 bases, with 15 bases between. The CDR3 spells CASNDGTLAYEQYF. CDR3 coding DNA: TGTGCCAGCAACGACGGAACCCTAGCCTACGAGCAGTACTTC.

This clone was seen once. This chain uses TRBV19 with TRBJ1-1; 8 bases are shared with TRBD1. This CDR3 has 15 residues. Germline V CDR1 and CDR2: LNHDA, SQIVND (reference sequence). The trim removed 5 bases at V and 1 base at J, leaving 6 bases unmatched. CDR3 protein: CASSSTGGRNTEAFF. CDR3 nucleotides: TGTGCCAGTAGTTCTACAGGGGGACGGAACACTGAAGCTTTCTTT.

The chain joins TRBV18 to TRBJ2-3; 7 nucleotides match TRBD1. Germline V gives CDR1 KGHSH, CDR2 LQKENI. The CDR3 contains 15 residues. The V and J ends lost 6 bases and 0 bases, in that order; junction bases with no gene match: 6. CDR3 DNA: TGTGCCAGCTCCCAAACGGACAGGAGCACAGATACGCAGTATTTT. Translated, it gives CASSQTDRSTDTQYF.

The CDR3 DNA follows: TGTGCCAGCAAAGACAGTTTTGCAGCTTTCTTT. Residues: CASKDSFAAFF. The genes are TRBV6-6 and TRBJ1-1; D is possibly TRBD1 (5 bases). Germline CDR1 and CDR2: MNHNY and SVGAGI (reference sequence). The CDR3 runs to 11 residues. V lost 7 bases and J 10 bases, leaving 13 bases between the germline ends.

This clone was seen more than once but under ten times. The chain uses TRBV6-1 and TRBJ2-1, with D possibly matching TRBD2 (6 bases). The length of the CDR3 is 15 residues. V lost 2 bases to trimming and J lost 6 bases, with 14 bases between them. Germline V lookup: CDR1 MNHNS, CDR2 SASEGT. The CDR3 nucleotides are TGTGCCAGCAGTGAATTTGGCACGGGGGTCAATGAGCAGTTCTTC. This sequence encodes CASSEFGTGVNEQFF.

The genes are TRBV19 and TRBJ1-2; 7 bases align to TRBD1. The CDR3 consists of 15 residues. V gave up 1 base and J gave up 0 bases; unmatched junction bases: 2. Germline loops: CDR1 LNHDA, CDR2 SQIVND (reference sequence). The CDR3 DNA sequence: TGTGCCAGTAGTATAGCAACAGGGGCTAACTATGGCTACACCTTC. It is translated as CASSIATGANYGYTF.

V gene TRBV2 combines with J gene TRBJ1-5; TRBD1 matches 7 bases. This CDR3 has 15 amino acids. Germline V gene data show CDR1 as SNHLY and CDR2 as FYNNEI. V gave up 3 bases and J gave up 4 bases; unmatched junction bases: 6. CDR3 coding DNA: TGTGCCAGCAGTGAGGCAGGGGGGAAAAATCAGCCCCAGCATTTT. It encodes CASSEAGGKNQPQHF. The complete variable domain, with remaining parts taken from reference TRBV2 and TRBJ1-5, reads EPEVTQTPSHQVTQMGQEVILRCVPISNHLYFYWYRQILGQKVEFLVSFYNNEISEKSEIFDDQFSVERPDGSNFTLKIRSTKLEDSAMYFCASSEAGGKNQPQHFGDGTRLSIL.

Only a few counts were recorded for this clone. The chain joins TRBV5-1 to TRBJ2-1, with D perhaps matching TRBD2 (5 bases). This CDR3 is 14 amino acids long. V shed 2 bases and J shed 0 bases, with 6 bases lying between them. The germline gives CDR1 SGHRS, CDR2 YFSETQ. The DNA for the CDR3 is TGCGCCAGCAGCTTTGGGAGCTCCTACAATGAGCAGTTCTTC. Its protein is CASSFGSSYNEQFF.

The J gene is TRBJ1-1, the V gene TRBV29-1, with 7 bases aligning to TRBD1. This CDR3 has 13 amino acids. V gave up 6 bases and J gave up 8 bases; unmatched junction bases: 12. Germline values: CDR1 SQVTM, CDR2 ANQGSEA. CDR3 residues: CSVAGQALKEAFF. Written as DNA, the CDR3 is TGCAGCGTAGCCGGACAGGCCCTGAAGGAAGCTTTCTTT. Combining the CDR3 with reference TRBV29-1 and TRBJ1-1 gives the whole variable domain SAVISQKPSRDICQRGTSLTIQCQVDSQVTMMFWYRQQPGQSLTLIATANQGSEATYESGFVIDKFPISRPNLTFSTLTVSNMSPEDSSIYLCSVAGQALKEAFFGQGTRLTVV.

The chain links TRBV6-6 to TRBJ1-1; D is unresolved. The CDR3 has 13 residues. Trimming removed 0 bases from V and 7 bases from J, with 9 bases in between. Germline lookup yields CDR1 MNHNY and CDR2 SVGAGI (reference sequence). The DNA for the CDR3 is TGTGCCAGCAGTTACTCGTACGGTTATGAAGCTTTCTTT. This gives the protein CASSYSYGYEAFF.

The chain uses TRBV18 and TRBJ1-1; 7 bases are shared with TRBD1. Germline CDR1 reads KGHSH; CDR2 reads LQKENI. With V trimmed by 6 bases and J by 6 bases, 4 bases remained unmatched. The CDR3 loop spans 12 amino acids. The CDR3 spells CASSLTGAEAFF. The CDR3 DNA follows: TGTGCCAGCTCCCTTACAGGGGCTGAAGCTTTCTTT.

The V call is TRBV15, the J call TRBJ2-1; 7 bases fit TRBD2. This CDR3 region has 15 residues. Germline V gene sequence: CDR1 LNHNV, CDR2 YYDKDF (reference sequence). V gave up 4 bases and J gave up 3 bases; unmatched junction bases: 6. The CDR3 sequence is CATSTWASGYNEQFF. For the CDR3, the DNA is TGTGCCACCAGCACCTGGGCTAGCGGCTACAATGAGCAGTTCTTC.

This clone was seen a few times. This chain links TRBV19 with TRBJ1-2; weak D call: TRBD1 (6 bases). From germline, CDR1 is LNHDA and CDR2 SQIVND (reference sequence). This CDR3 spans 14 amino acids. With 9 bases removed from V and 0 bases from J, the gap between germline ends came to 14 bases. CDR3 coding DNA: TGTGCCAGCCGCCGGGACACCTCTAACTATGGCTACACCTTC. It translates to CASRRDTSNYGYTF.

The V and J genes are TRBV30 and TRBJ2-3; D might be TRBD1 (6 bases). The ends were cut back, 1 base at V and 0 bases at J, with 8 bases in the middle. Germline assignment: CDR1 GTSNPN and CDR2 SVGIG (reference sequence). This CDR3 is built from 14 residues. CDR3 sequence: CAWSAGVSTDTQYF. The CDR3 DNA sequence: TGTGCCTGGAGTGCAGGGGTAAGCACAGATACGCAGTATTTT. The entire variable domain, with the rest obtained from reference TRBV30 and TRBJ2-3, is as follows: SQTIHQWPATLVQPVGSPLSLECTVEGTSNPNLYWYRQAAGRGLQLLFYSVGIGQISSEVPQNLSASRPQDRQFILSSKKLLLSDSGFYLCAWSAGVSTDTQYFGPGTRLTVL.

The table lists this clone with a few counts. The V call is TRBV13, the J call TRBJ1-2, with D unresolved. Trimming took off 1 base at V and 3 bases at J, with 6 bases between the two ends. This CDR3 spans 13 amino acids. Germline V CDR1 and CDR2: PRHDT, FYEKMQ (reference sequence). CDR3 DNA: TGTGCCAGCAGCTTAGACGGAGACTATGGCTACACCTTC. This sequence encodes CASSLDGDYGYTF.